This is a list of T cell receptor beta chains from one sample in a study of cytomegalovirus exposure and HLA in healthy donors. The method was immunoSEQ multiplex PCR; TCRdb's version includes in-frame clones alone and lacks a portion of them. The listing contains roughly 65,000 clones. The sample comprised PBMCs. The receptors come from a boy aged 5-17 years in good health and CMV-seronegative. The CDR3 runs from the conserved cysteine through the conserved F or W. A D gene is named only where the DNA matches it firmly.

CDR3 DNA,CDR3 protein,J gene,V gene,D gene
TGTGCCAGCAGCTCTATAGCGGGAGGGCAAGAGACCCAGTACTTC,CASSSIAGGQETQYF,TRBJ2-5,TRBV5-6,TRBD2
TGCGCCAGCAGCACGACATTGAGCAGGGGGGGCACAGATACGCAGTATTTT,CASSTTLSRGGTDTQYF,TRBJ2-3,TRBV5-1,NA
TGTGCCAGCAGCTTGGCCGGCTCGGGTCGCATGGCCCACACTGAAGCTTTCTTT,CASSLAGSGRMAHTEAFF,TRBJ1-1,TRBV5-5,NA
TGTGCCAGCAGCCCGCGGGGGTCTGGTGAAAAACTGTTTTTT,CASSPRGSGEKLFF,TRBJ1-4,TRBV6-5,NA
TGTGCCAGCAGTGACAGTCTTAGCAATCAGCCCCTGCATTTT,CASSDSLSNQPLHF,TRBJ1-5,TRBV25-1,NA
TGCGCCAGCAGCTTGTCCCTCTCTGGAAACACCATATATTTT,CASSLSLSGNTIYF,TRBJ1-3,TRBV5-1,NA
TGTGCCAGCAGTCTTAGCGGGCCTCGCACCGGGGAGCTGTTTTTT,CASSLSGPRTGELFF,TRBJ2-2,TRBV7-6,TRBD2
TGTGCCAGCAGCTTAGATGGAACAGGGTTGCATGAGCAGTTCTTC,CASSLDGTGLHEQFF,TRBJ2-1,TRBV11-2,NA
TGCAGCGTCTCTGGGGCCAACGTCCTGGCTTTC,CSVSGANVLAF,TRBJ2-6,TRBV29-1,NA
TGTGCCAGCAACCTCCTGGGCGTTAGCACAGATACGCAGTATTTT,CASNLLGVSTDTQYF,TRBJ2-3,TRBV2,NA
TGTGCCAGCAGCAAGAAGGAGGGGGGGTGGGGCACTGAAGCTTTCTTT,CASSKKEGGWGTEAFF,TRBJ1-1,TRBV5-6,NA
TGTGCCAGCAGCGTAGACCTAGCGGAATCCTACGAGCAGTACTTC,CASSVDLAESYEQYF,TRBJ2-7,TRBV9,TRBD2
TGTGCCAGCAGCTTAGGTGGGGGCTCCTACGAGCAGTACTTC,CASSLGGGSYEQYF,TRBJ2-7,TRBV7-7,NA
TGTGCCAGCAGCGTAGGATCAGTGGCGGGAGCCTTCTCCTACGAGCAGTACTTC,CASSVGSVAGAFSYEQYF,TRBJ2-7,TRBV9,TRBD2
TGCGCCAGCAGCTTGACACTAGCGGACCAAGAGACCCAGTACTTC,CASSLTLADQETQYF,TRBJ2-5,TRBV5-1,TRBD2
TGTGCCAGCAGTGAAAGAACAGGGTTTGCGAACACCGGGGAGCTGTTTTTT,CASSERTGFANTGELFF,TRBJ2-2,TRBV6-1,NA
TGTGCCACAGGGGCGAGGCAGCCCCAGCATTTT,CATGARQPQHF,TRBJ1-5,TRBV6-5,NA
TGTGCCAGCAGGCAGGCAGGGGGCCTTCCGGGGGGTGAAGCTTTCTTT,CASRQAGGLPGGEAFF,TRBJ1-1,TRBV7-2,TRBD1
TGTGCCAGCAGTCAGGACAGGGGCCACTATGGCTACACCTTC,CASSQDRGHYGYTF,TRBJ1-2,TRBV27,TRBD1
TGTGCCAGCAGCGTAGGGGGACTAGCGGGAGGGTACGAGCAGTACTTC,CASSVGGLAGGYEQYF,TRBJ2-7,TRBV9,TRBD2
TGTGCCAGCAGCCAAGATCAGGGACACCACAATGAGCAGTTCTTC,CASSQDQGHHNEQFF,TRBJ2-1,TRBV14,NA
TGTGCCAGCAGCCCCAGGGGGTTCACTGAAGCTTTCTTT,CASSPRGFTEAFF,TRBJ1-1,TRBV6-5,TRBD1
TGCGCCAGCAGCCGCTCCCCGGGTCACGAAAGAGGAAACACCATATATTTT,CASSRSPGHERGNTIYF,TRBJ1-3,TRBV5-1,NA
TGTGCCAGTAACCAAGAAACAATCGGGCAGCCCCAGCATTTT,CASNQETIGQPQHF,TRBJ1-5,TRBV19,NA
TGTGCCAGCAAGACAGATCTCATGAACACTGAAGCTTTCTTT,CASKTDLMNTEAFF,TRBJ1-1,TRBV6-1,NA
TGTGCCAGCAGATCGGGGGGGGCTCAACAAAACACTGAAGCTTTCTTT,CASRSGGAQQNTEAFF,TRBJ1-1,TRBV5-4,NA
TGTGCCAGCAGGTTTAACGAGGTGGGGGGGATCTATGGCTACACCTTC,CASRFNEVGGIYGYTF,TRBJ1-2,TRBV27,NA
TGCGCCAGCAGGGTCAGCACAGACACAGATACGCAGTATTTT,CASRVSTDTDTQYF,TRBJ2-3,TRBV5-1,NA
TGTGCCAGCAGCCGGACTAATCTGGATACGCAGTATTTT,CASSRTNLDTQYF,TRBJ2-3,TRBV14,NA
TGTGCCAGCAGTTTACCTTTGGGGAGTCAGCCCCAGCATTTT,CASSLPLGSQPQHF,TRBJ1-5,TRBV28,NA
TGCGCCAGCAGCAGACCGGGACTAGCGGGGGCAGGAGATACGCAGTATTTT,CASSRPGLAGAGDTQYF,TRBJ2-3,TRBV4-1,TRBD2
TGTGCCAGCAGTGCCTCGACAGGGAGGTTTTCCTACGAGCAGTACTTC,CASSASTGRFSYEQYF,TRBJ2-7,TRBV6-6,NA
TGCGCCAGCAGCTTGGTATCACTAGCGGGAGAAGAGACCCAGTACTTC,CASSLVSLAGEETQYF,TRBJ2-5,TRBV5-1,TRBD2
TGCGCCAGCAGTTCGGGCAGGGAGGCCTACGAGCAGTACTTC,CASSSGREAYEQYF,TRBJ2-7,TRBV23-1,NA
TGTGCCAGTATGGGGCAGACTAGCACAGATACGCAGTATTTT,CASMGQTSTDTQYF,TRBJ2-3,TRBV19,NA
TGTGCCAGCAGCTCGGCCGGGACAGGGGTCTCTGGGGCCAACGTCCTGACTTTC,CASSSAGTGVSGANVLTF,TRBJ2-6,TRBV11-2,TRBD1
TGTGCCAGCGCCCCGGGGGGGGCAAGCAATCAGCCCCAGCATTTT,CASAPGGASNQPQHF,TRBJ1-5,TRBV7-6,NA
TGTGCCAGCAGTGATACAGGGGGCACTGAAGCTTTCTTT,CASSDTGGTEAFF,TRBJ1-1,TRBV9,TRBD1
TGTGCCAGCTCCCCGATGGGGCAGGGCGCGAATTTCCGGTATGGCTACACCTTC,CASSPMGQGANFRYGYTF,TRBJ1-2,TRBV18,NA
TGTGCCAGCAGCTTAAATGGGGGGTCGGGCACCGGGGAGCTGTTTTTT,CASSLNGGSGTGELFF,TRBJ2-2,TRBV7-3,NA
TGTGCCAGCAGTTACAGGGTGAACACTGAAGCTTTCTTT,CASSYRVNTEAFF,TRBJ1-1,TRBV7-6,NA
TGTGCCAGCAGCTTTCACAGGGGGTACGAGCAGTACTTC,CASSFHRGYEQYF,TRBJ2-7,TRBV7-9,TRBD1
TGTGCCAGCAGGGACACCAACAGGGGTGTTAACTATGGCTACACCTTC,CASRDTNRGVNYGYTF,TRBJ1-2,TRBV2,TRBD1
TGCAGCGCCTGGACAGGGGGCAAGAATGAGCAGTTCTTC,CSAWTGGKNEQFF,TRBJ2-1,TRBV29-1,TRBD1
TGTGCCAGCAGTCAGCGGGGGAAACTGTTTTTT,CASSQRGKLFF,TRBJ1-4,TRBV28,NA
TGCGCCAGCAGCCCCGGACAGCGACTAGCGGGAGGAAGGTTTCAAGAGACCCAGTACTTC,CASSPGQRLAGGRFQETQYF,TRBJ2-5,TRBV4-3,TRBD2
TGTGCCAGCAGCCTGGGGACTCTAGAAAGGACTGAAGCTTTCTTT,CASSLGTLERTEAFF,TRBJ1-1,TRBV5-6,NA
TGCGCCAGCAGTGAGTCTCCCGCAACTAATGAAAAACTGTTTTTT,CASSESPATNEKLFF,TRBJ1-4,TRBV10-2,NA
TGTGCCAGCAGCCCTGCCGACAGGGGGTATGGCTACACCTTC,CASSPADRGYGYTF,TRBJ1-2,TRBV9,TRBD1
TGTGCCACATATGTGATAGCGGGGGCTCCCACCGGGGAGCTGTTTTTT,CATYVIAGAPTGELFF,TRBJ2-2,TRBV5-4,TRBD2